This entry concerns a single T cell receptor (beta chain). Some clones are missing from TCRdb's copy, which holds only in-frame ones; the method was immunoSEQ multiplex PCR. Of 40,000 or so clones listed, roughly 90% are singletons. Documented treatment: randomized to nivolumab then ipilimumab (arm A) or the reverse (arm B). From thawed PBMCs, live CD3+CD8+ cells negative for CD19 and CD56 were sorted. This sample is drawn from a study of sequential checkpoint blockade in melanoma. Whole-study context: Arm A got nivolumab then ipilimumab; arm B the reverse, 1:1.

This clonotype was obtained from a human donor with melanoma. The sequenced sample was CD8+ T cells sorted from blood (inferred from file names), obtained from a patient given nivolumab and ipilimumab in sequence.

CDR3 sequence: CASSDLDRGRDTQYF. CDR3 bases: TGTGCCAGCAGTGACTTAGACAGGGGCCGGGATACGCAGTATTTT. V is TRBV2 and J is TRBJ2-3; TRBD1 aligns across 8 bases. CDR3 length: 15 amino acids. The J segment lost 6 bases and the V segment lost 3 bases, leaving 8 bases of the junction unmatched. CDR1 SNHLY and CDR2 FYNNEI come from the germline V gene.